A selection of T cell receptor beta chains follows, all from one sample in a study of CD8 T cells in ankylosing spondylitis. MiXCR, run by TCRdb on the 5' RACE reads, gives a single entry per CDR3 protein. The sample yields about 340,000 distinct CDR3 sequences, 20% seen once. The sample was blood, either unsorted or a sorted T cell fraction (not recorded which). Receptors were obtained from a male donor with ankylosing spondylitis or in good health (not recorded which). The CDR3 runs from the conserved cysteine through the conserved F or W. The D gene is left open where the match is weak. Expanded clones are given a class, and other clones once, few, many or no size at all.

size	J	D	V	CDR3	DNA
.	TRBJ2-5	.	TRBV12-3/TRBV12-4	CASSNYQETQYF	TGTGCCAGCAGTAACTACCAAGAGACCCAGTACTTC
few	TRBJ2-3	TRBD2	TRBV12-3/TRBV12-4	CASSPRISSGWGDTQYF	TGTGCCAGCAGCCCTAGGATTTCTAGCGGGTGGGGAGATACGCAGTATTTT
few	TRBJ1-2	.	TRBV20-1	CSARDRSKPYGYTF	TGCAGTGCTAGAGACAGGTCGAAACCCTATGGCTACACCTTC
.	TRBJ2-1	.	TRBV20-1	CSARNRLINEQFF	TGCAGTGCTAGGAATAGACTAATCAATGAGCAGTTCTTC
.	TRBJ1-1	.	TRBV12-3/TRBV12-4	CASSRDLGLDAFF	TGTGCCAGCAGCCGAGACCTAGGGTTAGACGCTTTCTTT
.	TRBJ2-5	TRBD2	TRBV3-1	CATLSGTGTQYF	TGTGCCACCTTAAGCGGGACTGGGACCCAGTACTTC
.	TRBJ2-7	TRBD2	TRBV20-1	CSARVAGASSYEQYF	TGCAGTGCTAGGGTAGCGGGGGCCAGCTCCTACGAGCAGTACTTC
few	TRBJ2-3	.	TRBV9	CASSVGGAYTDTQYF	TGTGCCAGCAGCGTGGGGGGGGCGTACACAGATACGCAGTATTTT
.	TRBJ2-1	.	TRBV12-3/TRBV12-4	CASSYGYNEQFF	TGTGCCAGCAGTTACGGGTACAATGAGCAGTTCTTC
.	TRBJ1-5	.	TRBV27	CASSSRGGTQPQHF	TGTGCCAGCAGTTCTAGGGGGGGCACCCAGCCCCAGCATTTT
few	TRBJ2-3	TRBD2	TRBV4-2	CASSQDPVSGTSGGVTDTQYF	TGTGCCAGCAGCCAAGATCCAGTTTCAGGGACTAGCGGGGGGGTCACAGATACGCAGTATTTT
.	TRBJ2-3	.	TRBV24-1	CATSDTTVEDTQYF	TGTGCCACCAGTGACACCACCGTGGAGGATACGCAGTATTTT
.	TRBJ2-1	.	TRBV12-3/TRBV12-4	CASREDSLDNEQFF	TGTGCCAGCAGGGAGGACAGCTTGGACAATGAGCAGTTCTTC
few	TRBJ2-3	.	TRBV18	CASSPGEGYPGITDTQYF	TGTGCCAGCTCACCAGGAGAGGGGTACCCGGGGATCACAGATACGCAGTATTTT
.	TRBJ2-1	TRBD2	TRBV20-1	CSARPSGDNYYNEQFF	TGCAGTGCTAGGCCTAGCGGGGATAACTACTACAATGAGCAGTTCTTC
few	TRBJ2-1	TRBD2	TRBV6-2/TRBV6-3	CASSYSMGLAGGPYNEQFF	TGTGCCAGCAGTTACTCGATGGGACTAGCGGGGGGCCCCTACAATGAGCAGTTCTTC
.	TRBJ2-3	.	TRBV4-1	CASSQVAGATDTQYF	TGCGCCAGCAGCCAAGTCGCCGGAGCCACAGATACGCAGTATTTT
.	TRBJ2-7	.	TRBV15	CATSKGGYEQYF	TGTGCCACCAGCAAGGGGGGCTACGAGCAGTACTTC
.	TRBJ2-3	.	TRBV5-1	CASSSLQGLNTDTQYF	TGCGCCAGCAGCTCCTTGCAGGGTCTTAATACAGATACGCAGTATTTT